This T cell receptor beta chain was identified in a study of blood T cells in healthy people across ages. A sample-barcoded 5' primer and a J-beta primer mix were used in a second PCR of roughly 7 to 11 cycles. TCRdb used MiXCR to reprocess the 5' RACE reads, holding one entry per CDR3 protein. The data hold hundreds of thousands of distinct CDR3 sequences, with roughly 41% observed a single time. Of note for this clonotype: An end of the junction does not agree with germline; a read error may underlie this.

Germline CDR1 is SGHTA and CDR2 is FQGNSA. The CDR3 covers 16 residues. The sequence derives from a woman aged 55-69 years in good health. V gene TRBV7-2 combines with J gene TRBJ1-2; perhaps TRBD1 as D (5 bases). Sequences were obtained from blood. Here the CDR3 DNA reads TGTGCCAGCAGCTCAACACCCCCGAGGGGCAACTGTGGCTACACCTTC. Its translation: CASSSTPPRGNCGYTF.